Each of the 15 T cell receptor beta chains below was sequenced from the same sample in a study of blood T cell repertoires in COVID-19. The assay was immunoSEQ multiplex PCR, and TCRdb's table has in-frame clones only and misses some. The sample gives about 250,000 clones, 65% to 80% of which show up once; 4% is in the top ten. The specimen sequenced was peripheral blood. The source of these receptors is a woman between 40 and 55 years old with active or convalescent COVID-19.

The rearrangement joins TRBV7-9 to TRBJ2-3; D not certain. Germline CDR1 is SEHNR and CDR2 is FQNEAQ (reference sequence). The V end lost 5 bases, the J end lost 0 bases, and 12 bases lay between the germline ends. The CDR3 extends over 15 amino acids. CDR3 sequence: CASSKRQASTDTQYF. The CDR3, as DNA: TGTGCCAGCAGCAAACGACAAGCTAGCACAGATACGCAGTATTTT.

V and J are TRBV7-9 and TRBJ2-2; the D gene is possibly TRBD2 (5 bases). CDR3 length equals 13 residues. The germline CDR1 and CDR2 sequences are SEHNR and FQNEAQ (reference sequence). V dropped 3 bases and J dropped 5 bases, with 7 bases sitting between them. The CDR3: CASSFGRTGELFF. DNA of the CDR3: TGTGCCAGCAGCTTTGGGAGAACCGGGGAGCTGTTTTTT.

V usage is TRBV4-2 and J usage is TRBJ1-4; D may be TRBD1 (5 bases). The V end was cut by 4 bases, the J end by 8 bases, with 11 bases between. The length of the CDR3 is 13 residues. Germline V CDR1 and CDR2: LGHNA, YNFKEQ. The CDR3 protein is CASSPLEGEKLFF. For the CDR3, the DNA is TGTGCCAGCAGCCCCTTGGAGGGGGAAAAACTGTTTTTT.

V usage is TRBV19 and J usage is TRBJ1-6, with 8 bases aligning to TRBD1. Germline assignment: CDR1 LNHDA and CDR2 SQIVND (reference sequence). This CDR3 has 17 amino acids. The junction had 6 bases not matched to a gene; V was cut back by 5 bases and J by 0 bases. CDR3 bases: TGTGCCAGTAGTGCGCAAACAGGGGGCTCCTATAATTCACCCCTCCACTTT. Encoded protein: CASSAQTGGSYNSPLHF.

The chain employs TRBV5-4 and TRBJ2-3; 7 bases fit TRBD2. Germline values: CDR1 SGHNT, CDR2 YYREEE (reference sequence). Trimming at V came to 0 bases and at J to 4 bases, leaving 5 bases not matched to a gene. This CDR3 has 15 amino acids. Here the CDR3 DNA reads TGTGCCAGCAGCTTGGCCGGACTAGGAGCAGATACGCAGTATTTT. Protein: CASSLAGLGADTQYF.

The J gene is TRBJ1-2, the V gene TRBV30, with 9 bases fitting TRBD1. J gave up 4 bases and V 8 bases, and 11 bases lay outside the gene matches. Germline V lookup: CDR1 GTSNPN, CDR2 SVGIG (reference sequence). The length of the CDR3 is 14 residues. The CDR3 protein is CAGSMDRGSYGYTF. CDR3 in DNA: TGTGCCGGAAGCATGGACAGGGGATCCTATGGCTACACCTTC.

The chain recombines TRBV28 with TRBJ1-5; D is unresolved. Germline V lookup: CDR1 MDHEN, CDR2 SYDVKM. V lost 4 bases and J lost 0, with 7 bases in between. The CDR3 extends over 14 amino acids. CDR3 protein: CASSSRYSNQPQHF. DNA for the CDR3: TGTGCCAGCAGTTCGAGGTATAGCAATCAGCCCCAGCATTTT.

This rearrangement joins TRBV10-3 to TRBJ1-1; TRBD1 might be the D (5 bases). Trimming took 6 bases from V and 0 from J, leaving 8 bases between them. CDR3 size: 13 residues. The germline V gene has CDR1 ENHRY and CDR2 SYGVKD. The CDR3: CAIRVTVNTEAFF. The CDR3 nucleotides are TGTGCCATCAGGGTGACAGTGAACACTGAAGCTTTCTTT.

The chain joins TRBV10-3 to TRBJ2-7, with 8 bases that match TRBD1. The trim removed 8 bases at V and 5 bases at J, leaving 2 bases unmatched. The CDR3 sequence is 11 residues long. From germline, CDR1 is ENHRY and CDR2 SYGVKD. The CDR3 is CAISDRDEQYF. In DNA form, the CDR3 reads TGTGCCATCTCGGACAGGGACGAGCAGTACTTC.

A remark on this clone: This sample also contains other DNA sequences that code for the same CDR3. The chain couples TRBV29-1 to TRBJ1-3; D is uncertain. The CDR3 is 11 residues long. CDR1 is SQVTM, CDR2 ANQGSEA, per germline. Trimming shortened V by 5 bases and J by 4 bases, and 6 bases separated the two germline ends. CDR3 in DNA: TGCAGCGTTAAGGAGGGAAACACCATATATTTT. This sequence encodes CSVKEGNTIYF.

The chain is built from TRBV7-9 and TRBJ1-3, with D possibly being TRBD1 (5 bases). Trimming cost V 5 bases and J 0 bases, with 14 bases left between them. Germline values: CDR1 SEHNR, CDR2 FQNEAQ (reference sequence). This CDR3 has 16 residues. The CDR3 region is CASSPAGPHSGNTIYF. DNA for the CDR3: TGTGCCAGCAGCCCAGCGGGACCTCACTCTGGAAACACCATATATTTT.

The CDR3 nucleotides are TGCAGTGCTAGCGGGGGAGAGACCCAGTACTTC. Translating it yields CSASGGETQYF. V gene TRBV20-1 combines with J gene TRBJ2-5; the D gene is possibly TRBD2 (6 bases). V gave up 3 bases and J gave up 4 bases, with 6 bases separating them. Germline lookup yields CDR1 DFQATT and CDR2 SNEGSKA (reference sequence). The CDR3 is 11 amino acids.

The chain has TRBV28 and TRBJ1-2, with 10 bases matching TRBD1. Germline V gene lookup returns CDR1 MDHEN and CDR2 SYDVKM. With V trimmed by 6 bases and J by 5 bases, 15 bases remained unmatched. CDR3 length: 17 residues. Written as DNA, the CDR3 is TGTGCCAGCAGCTTGACGTCCGGGACAGGGGTATCTTATGGCTACACCTTC. This translates into CASSLTSGTGVSYGYTF.

This chain links TRBV6-5 with TRBJ2-3; TRBD2 is a possible D gene (7 bases). The CDR3 totals 13 residues. Trimming cost V 5 bases and J 6 bases, with 12 bases left between them. Germline CDR1 MNHEY, CDR2 SVGAGI. CDR3: CASSIGGRDTQYF. CDR3 in DNA: TGTGCCAGCAGTATCGGGGGGCGGGATACGCAGTATTTT.

The CDR3 nucleotides are TGTGCCAGCTGTGGCGGATGGTGGGACACTGAAGCTTTCTTT. Translated, it gives CASCGGWWDTEAFF. The chain joins TRBV27 to TRBJ1-1, with unresolved D. The CDR3 is 14 residues long. V was trimmed by 8 bases and J by 3 bases, leaving 16 bases between them. Germline V gene lookup returns CDR1 MNHEY and CDR2 SMNVEV (reference sequence).